The rows below give T cell receptor beta chains drawn from one sample of a study of vaccination and CD4 T cells after COVID-19. TCRdb used MiXCR to reprocess the PCR reads, holding one entry per CDR3 protein. The sample consists of around 20,000 distinct CDR3 sequences, approximately 31% of them appearing once. Their antigens remain unidentified. Sequences were obtained from cultured CD4+ T cells from blood. The receptors shown here come from a human donor with COVID-19. Each CDR3 is given with its conserved first and last residue. The order of the fields is J gene, V gene, D gene, CDR3 length, clone size, CDR3 DNA, CDR3 protein. A D gene is named only where the DNA matches it firmly. Only some rows state a clone size, as once, few, many or a class for expanded clones.

J gene: TRBJ2-7
V gene: TRBV20-1
D gene: TRBD2
CDR3 length: 15
clone size: -
CDR3 DNA: TGCAGTGCTAGTAGGGCTAGCGGGGGGGCCTACGAGCAGTACTTC
CDR3 protein: CSASRASGGAYEQYF

J gene: TRBJ2-5
V gene: TRBV20-1
D gene: TRBD2
CDR3 length: 15
clone size: few
CDR3 DNA: TGCAGTGCTAGGGATCCGGGGGGGCCATGGGAGACCCAGTACTTC
CDR3 protein: CSARDPGGPWETQYF

J gene: TRBJ1-6
V gene: TRBV20-1
D gene: -
CDR3 length: 15
clone size: -
CDR3 DNA: TGCAGTGCTAGAGATTCCTCAGGGCGCAATTCACCCCTCCACTTT
CDR3 protein: CSARDSSGRNSPLHF

J gene: TRBJ2-5
V gene: TRBV10-3
D gene: TRBD2
CDR3 length: 14
clone size: few
CDR3 DNA: TGTGCAACCGCCGGGACTAGCGGCTTGGAGACCCAGTACTTC
CDR3 protein: CATAGTSGLETQYF

J gene: TRBJ2-1
V gene: TRBV7-9
D gene: TRBD1
CDR3 length: 16
clone size: few
CDR3 DNA: TGTGCCAGCAGCTGGAACCGGGACAGGGGGGGTGTAGGGCAGTTCTTC
CDR3 protein: CASSWNRDRGGVGQFF

J gene: TRBJ2-7
V gene: TRBV20-1
D gene: -
CDR3 length: 15
clone size: -
CDR3 DNA: TGCAGTGCGGACGGATACCAAGACCTCTCCTACGAGCAGTACTTC
CDR3 protein: CSADGYQDLSYEQYF

J gene: TRBJ1-3
V gene: TRBV20-1
D gene: TRBD1
CDR3 length: 14
clone size: -
CDR3 DNA: TGCAGTGCTAGAGAGGGACAGTCTGGAAACACCATATATTTT
CDR3 protein: CSAREGQSGNTIYF

J gene: TRBJ2-2
V gene: TRBV28
D gene: TRBD1
CDR3 length: 15
clone size: -
CDR3 DNA: TGTGCCAGCAGGGGGACAGCGCTGAACACCGGGGAGCTGTTTTTT
CDR3 protein: CASRGTALNTGELFF

J gene: TRBJ2-5
V gene: TRBV11-3
D gene: TRBD1
CDR3 length: 14
clone size: few
CDR3 DNA: TGTGCCAGCAGCCCCTCGGACAGGGAAGAGACCCAGTACTTC
CDR3 protein: CASSPSDREETQYF

J gene: TRBJ2-3
V gene: TRBV20-1
D gene: TRBD2
CDR3 length: 16
clone size: -
CDR3 DNA: TGCAGTGCTAGGTCACTAGCGGGGGGTCGGGCGGATACGCAGTATTTT
CDR3 protein: CSARSLAGGRADTQYF

J gene: TRBJ2-1
V gene: TRBV7-2
D gene: -
CDR3 length: 11
clone size: -
CDR3 DNA: TGTGCCAGCAGCTTAGCGGGTGAGCAGTTCTTC
CDR3 protein: CASSLAGEQFF

J gene: TRBJ1-2
V gene: TRBV7-9
D gene: -
CDR3 length: 13
clone size: medium-sized
CDR3 DNA: TGTGCCAGCAGCTTAGTTCAGACTGATGGCTACACCTTC
CDR3 protein: CASSLVQTDGYTF

J gene: TRBJ1-3
V gene: TRBV6-1
D gene: -
CDR3 length: 15
clone size: few
CDR3 DNA: TGTGCCAGCAGTAAAGGCACGGTCTCTGGAAACACCATATATTTT
CDR3 protein: CASSKGTVSGNTIYF

J gene: TRBJ1-2
V gene: TRBV6-5
D gene: TRBD1
CDR3 length: 14
clone size: -
CDR3 DNA: TGTGCCAGCAGTTACGGACAGGGGTTTGGGGGCTACACCTTC
CDR3 protein: CASSYGQGFGGYTF

J gene: TRBJ2-5
V gene: TRBV21-1
D gene: -
CDR3 length: 15
clone size: -
CDR3 DNA: TGTGCCAGCAGCTTGGGGTTAGCGGGGGGGGAGACCCAGTACTTC
CDR3 protein: CASSLGLAGGETQYF

J gene: TRBJ1-2
V gene: TRBV7-3
D gene: TRBD1
CDR3 length: 15
clone size: few
CDR3 DNA: TGTGCCAGCAGCCAAACAGGGGGAGCTAACTATGGCTACACCTTC
CDR3 protein: CASSQTGGANYGYTF

J gene: TRBJ1-5
V gene: TRBV19
D gene: -
CDR3 length: 14
clone size: -
CDR3 DNA: TGTGCCAGTAGTGGTGGAGGTGGCAATCAGCCCCAGCATTTT
CDR3 protein: CASSGGGGNQPQHF

J gene: TRBJ1-3
V gene: TRBV5-1
D gene: -
CDR3 length: 16
clone size: -
CDR3 DNA: TGCGCCAGCAGCTTGGAACAGGTCTGGAGTGGAAACACCATATATTTT
CDR3 protein: CASSLEQVWSGNTIYF

J gene: TRBJ2-4
V gene: TRBV20-1
D gene: -
CDR3 length: 15
clone size: -
CDR3 DNA: TGCAGTGCCCCCGCGGGACCCGTTTCCAAAAACATTCAGTACTTC
CDR3 protein: CSAPAGPVSKNIQYF

J gene: TRBJ2-7
V gene: TRBV6-2/TRBV6-3
D gene: TRBD1
CDR3 length: 14
clone size: -
CDR3 DNA: TGTGCCAGCACCAGGGACAGGTCTACCTACGAGCAGTACTTC
CDR3 protein: CASTRDRSTYEQYF

J gene: TRBJ1-1
V gene: TRBV6-1
D gene: -
CDR3 length: 14
clone size: few
CDR3 DNA: TGTGCCAGCAGGGCTGAACAGGGAAACACTGAAGCTTTCTTT
CDR3 protein: CASRAEQGNTEAFF

J gene: TRBJ1-3
V gene: TRBV6-1
D gene: -
CDR3 length: 16
clone size: -
CDR3 DNA: TGTGCCAGCAGCCCCTCCCGTGTGGGCACTGGAAACACCATATATTTT
CDR3 protein: CASSPSRVGTGNTIYF

J gene: TRBJ1-5
V gene: TRBV7-2
D gene: -
CDR3 length: 15
clone size: -
CDR3 DNA: TGTGCCAGCAGCGCGGCCGGGGGCCGCAATCAGCCCCAGCATTTT
CDR3 protein: CASSAAGGRNQPQHF

J gene: TRBJ2-7
V gene: TRBV7-6
D gene: -
CDR3 length: 14
clone size: -
CDR3 DNA: TGTGCCAGCAGCACGTGGGGAGCATCCTACGAGCAGTACTTC
CDR3 protein: CASSTWGASYEQYF

J gene: TRBJ1-6
V gene: TRBV11-1
D gene: -
CDR3 length: 15
clone size: -
CDR3 DNA: TGTGCCAGCAGGCCGGACAGCTTCTATAATTCACCCCTCCACTTT
CDR3 protein: CASRPDSFYNSPLHF

J gene: TRBJ2-3
V gene: TRBV7-8
D gene: -
CDR3 length: 17
clone size: -
CDR3 DNA: TGTGCCAGCAGCTCCCCGGCAGGTTCTCTGATCACAGATACGCAGTGTTTT
CDR3 protein: CASSSPAGSLITDTQCF

J gene: TRBJ2-7
V gene: TRBV27
D gene: -
CDR3 length: 13
clone size: few
CDR3 DNA: TGTGCCAGCAACCAACACAGGAATGGAGAGCAGTACTTC
CDR3 protein: CASNQHRNGEQYF

J gene: TRBJ2-2
V gene: TRBV3-1
D gene: -
CDR3 length: 14
clone size: -
CDR3 DNA: TGTGCCAGCAGCCGAGGACCGAACACCGGGGAGCTGTTTTTT
CDR3 protein: CASSRGPNTGELFF

J gene: TRBJ1-6
V gene: TRBV14
D gene: -
CDR3 length: 14
clone size: few
CDR3 DNA: TGTGCCAGCAATCAGGACAGACTTAATTCACCCCTCCACTTT
CDR3 protein: CASNQDRLNSPLHF

J gene: TRBJ1-3
V gene: TRBV5-8
D gene: -
CDR3 length: 15
clone size: once
CDR3 DNA: TGTGCCAGCAGCTTAGAGGAAAGAAATGGAAACACCATATATTTT
CDR3 protein: CASSLEERNGNTIYF

J gene: TRBJ2-2
V gene: TRBV21-1
D gene: -
CDR3 length: 14
clone size: few
CDR3 DNA: TGTGCCAGCGCTAGCGGGGGGAACACCGGGGAGCTGTTTTTT
CDR3 protein: CASASGGNTGELFF

J gene: TRBJ1-1
V gene: TRBV7-8
D gene: TRBD1
CDR3 length: 15
clone size: few
CDR3 DNA: TGTGCCAGCACCCCCCGGGACAGAGTGAACACTGAAGCTTTCTTT
CDR3 protein: CASTPRDRVNTEAFF

J gene: TRBJ1-4
V gene: TRBV20-1
D gene: TRBD1
CDR3 length: 14
clone size: -
CDR3 DNA: TGCAGTGCCCGACGGACAGGGATGAATGAAAAACTGTTTTTT
CDR3 protein: CSARRTGMNEKLFF

J gene: TRBJ2-3
V gene: TRBV6-5
D gene: TRBD2
CDR3 length: 13
clone size: few
CDR3 DNA: TGTGCCAGCAGTTACTCGCGGGGGGGCATGCAGTATTTT
CDR3 protein: CASSYSRGGMQYF

J gene: TRBJ2-5
V gene: TRBV5-5
D gene: -
CDR3 length: 15
clone size: once
CDR3 DNA: TGTGCCAGCAGCTTGAGCTTCGTAACAGAAGAGACCCAGTACTTC
CDR3 protein: CASSLSFVTEETQYF

J gene: TRBJ1-1
V gene: TRBV20-1
D gene: TRBD1
CDR3 length: 15
clone size: -
CDR3 DNA: TGCAGTGCTAGAGATAGTCGACAGGGTGGCACTGAAGCTTTCTTT
CDR3 protein: CSARDSRQGGTEAFF

J gene: TRBJ2-7
V gene: TRBV6-1
D gene: -
CDR3 length: 13
clone size: few
CDR3 DNA: TGTGCCAGCACCAAGGGGGGGTCCTACGAGCAGTACTTC
CDR3 protein: CASTKGGSYEQYF

J gene: TRBJ1-1
V gene: TRBV20-1
D gene: -
CDR3 length: 17
clone size: -
CDR3 DNA: TGCAGTGCTAGAGCGTCTCCCCCGGGGAGGATGAACACTGAAGCTTTCTTT
CDR3 protein: CSARASPPGRMNTEAFF

J gene: TRBJ2-3
V gene: TRBV27
D gene: TRBD2
CDR3 length: 17
clone size: few
CDR3 DNA: TGTGCCAGCAGTCAGACTAGCGGGGGACCTAGCACAGATACGCAGTATTTT
CDR3 protein: CASSQTSGGPSTDTQYF

J gene: TRBJ2-3
V gene: TRBV29-1
D gene: TRBD2
CDR3 length: 13
clone size: -
CDR3 DNA: TGCAGCGGGCGGACTAGCGTAACAGATACGCAGTATTTT
CDR3 protein: CSGRTSVTDTQYF

J gene: TRBJ1-5
V gene: TRBV19
D gene: -
CDR3 length: 14
clone size: few
CDR3 DNA: TGTGCCAGTAGTATGAGTAAGGGGTATCAGCCCCAGCATTTT
CDR3 protein: CASSMSKGYQPQHF

J gene: TRBJ2-3
V gene: TRBV15
D gene: TRBD1
CDR3 length: 16
clone size: few
CDR3 DNA: TGTGCCACCAGCCGAAGGACAGGGGAAAGGACAGATACGCAGTATTTT
CDR3 protein: CATSRRTGERTDTQYF

J gene: TRBJ2-7
V gene: TRBV6-1
D gene: TRBD1
CDR3 length: 16
clone size: few
CDR3 DNA: TGTGCCAGCAGTAAATTCCCCTTGACAGGGGACTACGAGCAGTACTTC
CDR3 protein: CASSKFPLTGDYEQYF

J gene: TRBJ1-4
V gene: TRBV5-8
D gene: -
CDR3 length: 14
clone size: -
CDR3 DNA: TGTGCCAGCAGCCTACAGGGATCTAATGAAAAACTGTTTTTT
CDR3 protein: CASSLQGSNEKLFF

J gene: TRBJ2-5
V gene: TRBV5-4
D gene: -
CDR3 length: 15
clone size: few
CDR3 DNA: TGTGCCAGCAGCACCCGTGGGGGCGGGGTGGAGACCCAGTACTTC
CDR3 protein: CASSTRGGGVETQYF

J gene: TRBJ2-7
V gene: TRBV11-2
D gene: TRBD1
CDR3 length: 16
clone size: few
CDR3 DNA: TGTGCCAGCACCACCCGACAGGGGCCCGGTTGGGGCGAGCAGTACTTC
CDR3 protein: CASTTRQGPGWGEQYF

J gene: TRBJ1-6
V gene: TRBV6-1
D gene: -
CDR3 length: 15
clone size: few
CDR3 DNA: TGTGCCAGCAGTGAAGAGGACTCCTATAATTCACCCCTCCACTTT
CDR3 protein: CASSEEDSYNSPLHF

J gene: TRBJ2-3
V gene: TRBV20-1
D gene: TRBD2
CDR3 length: 18
clone size: few
CDR3 DNA: TGCAGTGCTAGACTCTCAGCCGTAGCGGGGGGACGCAAAGATACGCAGTATTTT
CDR3 protein: CSARLSAVAGGRKDTQYF

J gene: TRBJ1-2
V gene: TRBV5-1
D gene: TRBD1
CDR3 length: 14
clone size: -
CDR3 DNA: TGCGCCAGCAGCCCCGATCAGGGGGCCTATGGCTACACCTTC
CDR3 protein: CASSPDQGAYGYTF

J gene: TRBJ1-2
V gene: TRBV19
D gene: TRBD1
CDR3 length: 17
clone size: few
CDR3 DNA: TGTGCCAGTAGTCCCACCCACCCGGGACAGTTAAACTATGGCTACACCTTC
CDR3 protein: CASSPTHPGQLNYGYTF

J gene: TRBJ1-1
V gene: TRBV15
D gene: -
CDR3 length: 13
clone size: few
CDR3 DNA: TGTGCCACGGAGACGGCCATGAACACTGAAGCTTTCTTT
CDR3 protein: CATETAMNTEAFF

J gene: TRBJ1-5
V gene: TRBV2
D gene: TRBD1
CDR3 length: 15
clone size: few
CDR3 DNA: TGTGCCAGCACAGGGGGGACAGGGGGCCTGGAGCCCCAGCATTTT
CDR3 protein: CASTGGTGGLEPQHF